This is a list of T cell receptor beta chains from one sample in a study of early T cells in non-severe SARS-CoV-2 infection. TCRdb re-analysed the 5' RACE reads in MiXCR, keeping a single row per CDR3 protein. The sample lists around 81,000 distinct CDR3 sequences; around 14% were seen once. The sample taken for sequencing was whole blood. The source is an adult who was a healthcare worker with PCR-confirmed SARS-CoV-2 infection or an uninfected control (not recorded which). Each CDR3 is given with its conserved first and last residue. Fields, in order: D gene, V gene, J gene, clone size, CDR3 protein, CDR3 DNA. The D gene is left open where the match is weak. The size entry is marked missing in some rows and otherwise reads once, few, many or a size class.

TRBD1	TRBV6-5	TRBJ1-1	-	CASSYSSAGGLTEAFF	TGTGCCAGCAGTTACTCATCAGCAGGGGGGCTTACTGAAGCTTTCTTT
-	TRBV12-3/TRBV12-4	TRBJ1-5	few	CASSVTGHQPQHF	TGTGCCAGCAGTGTAACAGGCCATCAGCCCCAGCATTTT
TRBD1	TRBV6-5	TRBJ1-1	few	CASSSRDRGDTEAFF	TGTGCCAGCAGTTCTCGGGACAGGGGGGACACTGAAGCTTTCTTT
TRBD1	TRBV19	TRBJ2-1	few	CASSVSTGFSYNEQFF	TGTGCCAGTAGTGTCTCGACAGGGTTCTCCTACAATGAGCAGTTCTTC
-	TRBV19	TRBJ2-3	few	CASSIEDTQYF	TGTGCCAGTAGTATAGAAGATACGCAGTATTTT
-	TRBV12-3/TRBV12-4	TRBJ1-2	many	CASSLQGFYGYTF	TGTGCCAGCAGCTTGCAGGGTTTTTATGGCTACACCTTC
-	TRBV20-1	TRBJ2-5	-	CSARDYIQETQYF	TGCAGTGCTAGAGACTACATCCAAGAGACCCAGTACTTC
TRBD2	TRBV7-3	TRBJ2-1	-	CASSSRLAGNEQFF	TGTGCCAGCAGCTCCAGACTAGCTGGCAATGAGCAGTTCTTC
-	TRBV28	TRBJ2-7	-	CASNRPSSYEQYF	TGTGCCAGCAATCGGCCTAGTTCCTACGAGCAGTACTTC
-	TRBV9	TRBJ1-1	few	CASSVGDNPRTNTEAFF	TGTGCCAGCAGCGTAGGGGACAACCCGCGGACGAACACTGAAGCTTTCTTT
TRBD2	TRBV11-2	TRBJ2-5	-	CASSSNPSGVQETQYF	TGTGCCAGCAGCTCCAACCCTAGCGGGGTTCAAGAGACCCAGTACTTC
TRBD1	TRBV10-3	TRBJ2-1	-	CAISENRGGEMDEQFF	TGTGCCATCAGTGAGAACCGAGGGGGCGAAATGGATGAGCAGTTCTTC
TRBD1	TRBV5-1	TRBJ1-1	few	CASSLWTGATEAFF	TGCGCCAGCAGCTTGTGGACAGGGGCCACTGAAGCTTTCTTT
TRBD1	TRBV10-3	TRBJ1-4	few	CAISDTGQGQEKLFF	TGTGCCATCAGTGATACCGGACAGGGACAAGAAAAACTGTTTTTT
-	TRBV28	TRBJ1-2	many	CASTGAGYGYTF	TGTGCCAGCACGGGTGCCGGCTATGGCTACACCTTC
-	TRBV28	TRBJ2-7	few	CASSLSSGIYEQYF	TGTGCCAGCAGTTTAAGCAGCGGCATTTACGAGCAGTACTTC
TRBD2	TRBV20-1	TRBJ2-5	few	CSAPERLAGKETQYF	TGCAGTGCCCCCGAGAGACTAGCGGGGAAGGAGACCCAGTACTTC
-	TRBV20-1	TRBJ1-4	few	CSASQRGGNEKLFF	TGCAGTGCTAGTCAACGGGGCGGTAATGAAAAACTGTTTTTT
-	TRBV5-1	TRBJ1-1	few	CASSLNLRQQGLAEAFF	TGCGCCAGCAGCTTGAACCTCAGACAGCAAGGTTTGGCTGAAGCTTTCTTT
TRBD1	TRBV4-1	TRBJ1-3	many	CASSQGDRDHTIYF	TGCGCCAGCAGCCAAGGTGACAGGGACCACACCATATATTTT
-	TRBV4-3	TRBJ2-6	few	CASSQEWGSGANVLTF	TGCGCCAGCAGCCAAGAGTGGGGCTCTGGGGCCAACGTCCTGACTTTC
-	TRBV25-1	TRBJ2-3	-	CASSGLGDTQYF	TGTGCCAGCAGTGGGCTTGGGGATACGCAGTATTTT
TRBD1	TRBV27	TRBJ2-3	few	CASSPFGQGAVDTQYF	TGTGCCAGCAGCCCTTTTGGGCAGGGGGCCGTAGATACGCAGTATTTT
-	TRBV5-1	TRBJ2-2	-	CASSATQASNTGELFF	TGCGCCAGCAGCGCCACTCAGGCCTCGAACACCGGGGAGCTGTTTTTT
-	TRBV29-1	TRBJ1-1	many	CSVGEGRIEAFF	TGCAGCGTTGGTGAGGGAAGGATTGAAGCTTTCTTT
-	TRBV3-1	TRBJ1-5	few	CASSQVPSGSQRAQHF	TGTGCCAGCAGCCAAGTACCCTCCGGGTCACAGAGGGCCCAGCATTTT
TRBD2	TRBV30	TRBJ2-3	-	CAWSNLRGAGGTDTQYF	TGTGCCTGGAGTAACTTGCGGGGGGCCGGGGGCACAGATACGCAGTATTTT
-	TRBV20-1	TRBJ2-1	few	CSASSGVEQFF	TGCAGTGCTAGTTCCGGGGTTGAGCAGTTCTTC
TRBD1	TRBV6-1	TRBJ2-3	-	CASSVATGGVDTQYF	TGTGCCAGCAGCGTTGCAACAGGGGGCGTGGATACGCAGTATTTT
-	TRBV18	TRBJ2-2	few	CASSPLRDTGELFF	TGTGCCAGCTCCCCTCTGCGGGACACCGGGGAGCTGTTTTTT
-	TRBV28	TRBJ1-2	-	CASSFGVGYTF	TGTGCCAGCAGTTTTGGGGTCGGCTACACCTTC
TRBD1	TRBV6-1	TRBJ2-3	-	CASRRTGADTQYF	TGTGCCAGCAGGCGGACAGGGGCAGATACGCAGTATTTT
-	TRBV20-1	TRBJ2-1	-	CSAQEGGNDYNEQFF	TGCAGTGCTCAAGAGGGGGGGAACGACTACAATGAGCAGTTCTTC
TRBD1	TRBV12-3/TRBV12-4	TRBJ2-1	many	CASSPQTGYIYEQFF	TGTGCCAGCAGTCCCCAGACAGGGTATATTTATGAGCAGTTCTTC
TRBD2	TRBV6-1	TRBJ2-2	-	CATSGGIELFF	TGTGCCACCAGCGGGGGAATCGAGCTGTTTTTT
-	TRBV28	TRBJ2-1	-	CASSQVGLLSNEQFF	TGTGCCAGCTCCCAAGTTGGACTACTGAGCAATGAGCAGTTCTTC
-	TRBV9	TRBJ1-3	many	CASSVDPGNTIYF	TGTGCCAGCAGCGTAGATCCTGGAAACACCATATATTTT
-	TRBV6-6	TRBJ2-7	many	CASSSMGQGIREQYF	TGTGCCAGCAGTTCCATGGGGCAGGGAATCCGCGAGCAGTACTTC
-	TRBV4-2	TRBJ1-1	few	CASSLPAKNSGAFF	TGTGCCAGCAGCCTGCCGGCTAAGAACTCGGGGGCTTTCTTT
-	TRBV10-3	TRBJ2-7	-	CAIRGGSYEQYF	TGTGCCATCCGAGGCGGTTCCTACGAGCAGTACTTC
TRBD2	TRBV25-1	TRBJ2-7	many	CASSLPGGPYEQYF	TGTGCCAGCAGTCTACCGGGGGGGCCTTACGAGCAGTACTTC
-	TRBV6-5	TRBJ1-5	-	CASSYYLRSPQHF	TGTGCCAGCAGTTACTATCTAAGGTCGCCCCAGCATTTT
-	TRBV5-1	TRBJ2-2	many	CASKGTQGSNTGELFF	TGCGCCAGCAAGGGTACACAAGGATCGAACACCGGGGAGCTGTTTTTT
-	TRBV7-2	TRBJ2-7	-	CASSYLPEAHEQYF	TGTGCCAGCAGCTACCTTCCAGAGGCCCACGAGCAGTACTTC
TRBD2	TRBV30	TRBJ2-5	-	CAWDFRGGQETQYF	TGTGCCTGGGATTTTCGCGGGGGCCAAGAGACCCAGTACTTC
-	TRBV29-1	TRBJ2-3	few	CSVDKAEDSRGDTQYF	TGCAGCGTTGATAAGGCGGAGGACTCCCGTGGAGATACGCAGTATTTT
-	TRBV18	TRBJ2-3	few	CASRREWNTDTQYF	TGTGCCAGCCGAAGGGAGTGGAACACAGATACGCAGTATTTT
TRBD1	TRBV6-2/TRBV6-3	TRBJ1-2	-	CASTYSPTGEAGGYTF	TGTGCCAGCACCTACTCCCCGACAGGGGAAGCTGGAGGCTACACCTTC
TRBD1	TRBV20-1	TRBJ2-7	few	CSARWTGAYEQYF	TGCAGTGCTAGGTGGACAGGGGCCTACGAGCAGTACTTC
-	TRBV28	TRBJ2-3	few	CASSLHRDSTDTQYF	TGTGCCAGCAGTTTACACAGGGATTCCACAGATACGCAGTATTTT
-	TRBV6-4	TRBJ2-3	many	CASSEVAETDTQYF	TGTGCCAGCAGTGAGGTAGCGGAAACAGATACGCAGTATTTT
TRBD1	TRBV9	TRBJ2-7	few	CASSVEGTGVYEQYF	TGTGCCAGCAGCGTAGAAGGGACAGGGGTCTACGAGCAGTACTTC
TRBD2	TRBV6-2/TRBV6-3	TRBJ2-7	few	CASRSSGLTYEQYF	TGTGCCAGCAGGAGTAGCGGGCTGACCTACGAGCAGTACTTC
TRBD1	TRBV7-9	TRBJ1-5	many	CASSKGTGVQPQHF	TGTGCCAGCAGCAAGGGGACAGGCGTTCAGCCCCAGCATTTT
-	TRBV20-1	TRBJ2-4	-	CSADRDLAKNIQYF	TGCAGTGCTGACCGGGACCTAGCCAAAAACATTCAGTACTTC
-	TRBV13	TRBJ1-4	many	CASSLRGPLNEKLFF	TGTGCCAGCAGCTTAAGAGGACCGCTAAATGAAAAACTGTTTTTT
-	TRBV11-2	TRBJ1-3	-	CASSFRFSGNTIYF	TGTGCCAGCAGCTTTCGGTTCTCTGGAAACACCATATATTTT